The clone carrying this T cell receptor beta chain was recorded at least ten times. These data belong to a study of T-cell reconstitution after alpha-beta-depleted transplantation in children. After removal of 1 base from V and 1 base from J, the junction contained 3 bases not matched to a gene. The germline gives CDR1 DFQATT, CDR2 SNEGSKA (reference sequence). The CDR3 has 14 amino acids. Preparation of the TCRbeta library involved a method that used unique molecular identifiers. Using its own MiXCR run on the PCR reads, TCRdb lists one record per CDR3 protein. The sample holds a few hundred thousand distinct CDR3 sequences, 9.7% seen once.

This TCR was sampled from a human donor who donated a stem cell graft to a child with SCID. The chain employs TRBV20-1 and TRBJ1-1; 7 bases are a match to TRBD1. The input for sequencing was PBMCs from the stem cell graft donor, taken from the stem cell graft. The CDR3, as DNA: TGCAGTGCTAGAGGGGACAGAGGGAACACTGAAGCTTTCTTT. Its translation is CSARGDRGNTEAFF.